Each of the 23 T cell receptor beta chains below was sequenced from the same sample in a study of blood T cell repertoires in COVID-19. Here immunoSEQ multiplex PCR was the method, and the copy in TCRdb shows in-frame clones only, minus some. The sample yields tens of thousands of clones, around 90% seen once. The sequenced sample was peripheral blood. These receptors all come from a human donor in a cohort sampled during active COVID-19.

The chain is built from TRBV6-5 and TRBJ1-5; 8 bases align to TRBD1. V lost 6 bases to trimming and J lost 0 bases; unmatched junction nucleotides: 4. Germline lookup yields CDR1 MNHEY and CDR2 SVGAGI. CDR3 size: 15 residues. The CDR3 DNA sequence: TGTGCCAGCAGCCCCGACAGGGGTAGCAATCAGCCCCAGCATTTT. Translated: CASSPDRGSNQPQHF.

This clone turned up a few times. The rearrangement links TRBV7-3 to TRBJ2-1, with 7 bases identical to TRBD1. Trimming removed 5 bases from V and 5 bases from J; junction bases left unmatched: 6. Per the germline V gene, CDR1 is SGHTA and CDR2 is FQGTGA. This CDR3 has 14 residues. CDR3 sequence reads: CASSLDRTNNEQFF. CDR3 nucleotide sequence: TGTGCCAGCAGCCTGGACAGGACCAACAATGAGCAGTTCTTC.

The DNA for the CDR3 is TGTGCCAGCAGCTTCACACAGGGAAACATTCAGTACTTC. Translated, it gives CASSFTQGNIQYF. The chain uses TRBV11-3 and TRBJ2-4; weak D call: TRBD1 (6 bases). Trimming stripped 3 bases from V and 6 bases from J, with 9 bases between. This CDR3 has 13 residues. The germline CDR1 and CDR2 sequences are SGHNT and YENEEA.

A single count supports this clone. V usage is TRBV24-1 and J usage is TRBJ2-1; 7 bases align to TRBD2. Germline trimming cut 6 bases from V and 3 bases from J; bases unmatched to any gene: 10. CDR3 length: 16 amino acids. Germline CDR1 reads KGHDR; CDR2 reads SFDVKD. CDR3 in DNA: TGTGCCACCAGTCTCCAAATCGGGGAGGGCTACAATGAGCAGTTCTTC. The encoded protein is CATSLQIGEGYNEQFF.

The rearrangement joins TRBV9 to TRBJ2-1, with 10 bases that match TRBD2. Per the germline V gene, CDR1 is SGDLS and CDR2 is YYNGEE. V gave up 0 bases and J gave up 10 bases; unmatched junction bases: 7. This CDR3 is built from 15 residues. Here the CDR3 reads CASSVDGLAGEEQFF. The CDR3 DNA reads as TGTGCCAGCAGCGTAGACGGGCTAGCGGGGGAAGAGCAGTTCTTC.

The V and J genes are TRBV9 and TRBJ2-5; D uncertain. The CDR3 is made up of 14 amino acids. Germline values: CDR1 SGDLS, CDR2 YYNGEE. Deletions cut 4 bases from V and 1 base from J, with 11 bases between. In nucleotides, the CDR3 is TGTGCCAGCAGCCCATCGTCAGGCCAAGAGACCCAGTACTTC. It encodes CASSPSSGQETQYF.

This chain joins TRBV11-3 and TRBJ2-7; D perhaps matches TRBD1 (6 bases). Looked up from germline, CDR1 is SGHNT and CDR2 is YENEEA. Trimming took 0 bases from V and 2 from J, leaving 11 bases between them. This CDR3 is built from 15 residues. The CDR3 DNA is TGTGCCAGCAGCTTAGACGGACAGCGAGCCTACGAGCAGTACTTC. Translating it yields CASSLDGQRAYEQYF.

V usage is TRBV18 and J usage is TRBJ1-1; 7 nucleotides agree with TRBD1. CDR3 length: 14 residues. Germline V gene lookup returns CDR1 KGHSH and CDR2 LQKENI. Unmatched junction bases numbered 2, after V lost 4 bases and J lost 0 bases. CDR3 sequence: CASSQDRLNTEAFF. CDR3 in DNA: TGTGCCAGCTCACAGGACAGGTTGAACACTGAAGCTTTCTTT.

V is TRBV7-9 and J is TRBJ2-5; TRBD2 matches at 14 bases. The CDR3 consists of 16 residues. V was pared by 1 base and J by 7 bases, with 5 bases of the junction left unmatched. Germline assignment: CDR1 SEHNR and CDR2 FQNEAQ (reference sequence). CDR3 loop: CASSLGTSGGTGTQYF. The CDR3 DNA sequence: TGTGCCAGCAGCTTAGGGACTAGCGGGGGGACAGGGACCCAGTACTTC.

The CDR3 nucleotides are TGTGCCAGCAGTCCCCCGACAGCTCTCTATGGCTACACCTTC. This translates into CASSPPTALYGYTF. The chain uses TRBV7-2 and TRBJ1-2; a possible D gene is TRBD1 (5 bases). This CDR3 region has 14 residues. The germline gives CDR1 SGHTA, CDR2 FQGNSA. Trimming shortened V by 6 bases and J by 4 bases, and 15 bases separated the two germline ends. Supplemented by reference TRBV7-2 and TRBJ1-2, the full variable domain reads GAGVSQSPSNKVTEKGKDVELRCDPISGHTALYWYRQSLGQGLEFLIYFQGNSAPDKSGLPSDRFSAERTGGSVSTLTIQRTQQEDSAVYLCASSPPTALYGYTFGSGTRLTVV.

The genes are TRBV28 and TRBJ1-1, with D possibly matching TRBD1 (6 bases). Trimming left V 7 bases short and J 4 bases short, with 19 bases between. The CDR3 contains 15 residues. From germline, CDR1 is MDHEN and CDR2 SYDVKM. The CDR3 reads CASTPRGQGGTEAFF. The CDR3 bases are TGTGCCAGCACCCCGCGGGGGCAGGGAGGCACTGAAGCTTTCTTT.

This chain joins TRBV18 and TRBJ2-5, with TRBD1 as a possible D gene (7 bases). The ends were cut back, 3 bases at V and 1 base at J, with 12 bases in the middle. This CDR3 has 15 residues. Looked up from germline, CDR1 is KGHSH and CDR2 is LQKENI. CDR3: CASSPAGGIQETQYF. DNA for the CDR3: TGTGCCAGCTCACCGGCAGGGGGGATCCAAGAGACCCAGTACTTC. Drawing the rest from reference TRBV18 and TRBJ2-5, the complete variable domain is NAGVMQNPRHLVRRRGQEARLRCSPMKGHSHVYWYRQLPEEGLKFMVYLQKENIIDESGMPKERFSAEFPKEGPSILRIQQVVRGDSAAYFCASSPAGGIQETQYFGPGTRLLVL.

The chain has TRBV24-1 and TRBJ2-3; tentative D call: TRBD1 (6 bases). In germline, CDR1 is KGHDR, CDR2 SFDVKD. The length of the CDR3 is 14 residues. V was trimmed by 4 bases and J by 3 bases, leaving 10 bases between them. The CDR3 loop is CATSEGQGTDTQYF. The CDR3 nucleotides read TGTGCCACCAGTGAGGGACAAGGAACAGATACGCAGTATTTT.

The gene calls are TRBV24-1 and TRBJ1-6; TRBD1 might be the D (5 bases). CDR1 KGHDR and CDR2 SFDVKD come from the germline V gene. The germline V and J ends were trimmed by 3 bases and 7 bases, with 18 bases remaining between them. This CDR3 contains 17 residues. The CDR3 loop is CATSDPRGNLLNSPLHF. For the CDR3, the DNA is TGTGCCACCAGTGATCCGCGGGGCAACCTCCTCAATTCACCCCTCCACTTT.

This clone was counted a single time. The chain joins TRBV19 to TRBJ1-1, with D possibly being TRBD1 (6 bases). This CDR3 contains 15 residues. V lost 7 bases and J lost 6, with 21 bases in between. Germline V gives CDR1 LNHDA, CDR2 SQIVND (reference sequence). The CDR3 reads CASTPGDTRRSEAFF. The CDR3 nucleotides are TGTGCCAGTACCCCTGGGGACACCCGCAGGTCTGAAGCTTTCTTT.

This chain connects TRBV7-8 to TRBJ2-2, with D tentatively TRBD2 (6 bases). The V gene lost 2 bases and the J gene lost 6 bases, with 16 bases spanning the gap. CDR3 size: 16 residues. CDR1 and CDR2 from the germline V gene are SGHVS and FQNEAQ. CDR3 protein: CASSLLSGRSPGELFF. The CDR3 DNA is TGTGCCAGCAGCTTATTATCGGGGAGGAGTCCCGGGGAGCTGTTTTTT.

V is TRBV28 and J is TRBJ2-1; TRBD2 matches 10 bases. The CDR3 has 16 amino acids. The V segment lost 8 bases and the J segment 4 bases; nucleotides outside the gene matches: 11. Germline CDR1 reads MDHEN; CDR2 reads SYDVKM. This CDR3 is CASHRDSGRLYNEQFF. The CDR3 DNA is TGTGCCAGCCATAGAGATAGCGGGAGGTTGTACAATGAGCAGTTCTTC.

The chain links TRBV18 to TRBJ1-2; weak D call: TRBD1 (6 bases). V was trimmed by 1 base and J by 2 bases, leaving 11 bases between them. The CDR3 length is 15 residues. Germline CDR1 is KGHSH and CDR2 is LQKENI. CDR3 sequence: CASSPRRGRNYGYTF. The CDR3 DNA sequence: TGTGCCAGCTCACCACGGCGGGGGCGGAACTATGGCTACACCTTC.

CDR3 residues: CASSLGIAGGTDTQYF. The CDR3 DNA reads TGTGCCAGCAGCCTGGGAATCGCGGGAGGCACAGATACGCAGTATTTT. The chain combines TRBV7-3 with TRBJ2-3; 7 positions agree with TRBD2. The CDR3 sequence is 16 residues long. V gave up 5 bases and J gave up 1 base; unmatched junction bases: 9. Germline CDR1 reads SGHTA; CDR2 reads FQGTGA.

The V gene is TRBV7-2, the J gene TRBJ2-2; D remains unclear. The CDR3 runs 14 residues. CDR1 is SGHTA and CDR2 is FQGNSA in the germline V gene. Trimming stripped 1 base from V and 1 base from J, with 4 bases between. Here the CDR3 DNA reads TGTGCCAGCAGCTTAGGCGGGAACACCGGGGAGCTGTTTTTT. Its translation: CASSLGGNTGELFF.

This chain uses TRBV7-6 with TRBJ1-4, with D uncertain. CDR1 is SGHVS, CDR2 FNYEAQ, per germline. The CDR3 sequence is 14 residues long. V was shortened by 3 bases and J by 2 bases, with 7 bases between the two germline ends. The CDR3 region is CASSFGRTNEKLFF. CDR3 nucleotide sequence: TGTGCCAGCAGCTTCGGCAGGACTAATGAAAAACTGTTTTTT.

The V gene is TRBV12-3 or TRBV12-4, the J gene TRBJ2-1, with a tentative D call TRBD2 (5 bases). V dropped 8 bases and J dropped 7 bases, with 9 bases sitting between them. CDR3 size: 11 residues. CDR3 protein: CASGAVNEQFF. The CDR3 DNA sequence: TGTGCCAGCGGAGCGGTGAATGAGCAGTTCTTC.

The chain combines TRBV6-5 with TRBJ2-3, with D perhaps TRBD1 (5 bases). Germline CDR1 reads MNHEY; CDR2 reads SVGAGI. V was shortened by 4 bases and J by 2 bases, with 7 bases between the two germline ends. The CDR3 runs to 13 residues. This CDR3 reads CASSLTDTDTQYF. DNA for the CDR3: TGTGCCAGCAGTTTGACAGACACAGATACGCAGTATTTT.